These 5 T cell receptor beta chains were all obtained from the same sample, sequenced in a study of blood T cell repertoires in COVID-19. Measured with immunoSEQ multiplex PCR; TCRdb has only the in-frame clones, and not every one. This sample has 90,000 to 110,000 clones, with less than 90% found just once. Sample: peripheral blood. The receptors were gathered from a middle-aged man with acute or convalescent COVID-19.

The genes are TRBV19 and TRBJ2-5, with 8 bases fitting TRBD1. The CDR3 runs to 13 residues. The J segment lost 5 bases and the V segment lost 5 bases, leaving 4 bases of the junction unmatched. Germline CDR1 reads LNHDA; CDR2 reads SQIVND (reference sequence). For the CDR3, the DNA is TGTGCCAGTAGTGGACAGGGTCTCGAGACCCAGTACTTC. This sequence encodes CASSGQGLETQYF.

This clone was counted a single time. The V call is TRBV19, the J call TRBJ1-2; D remains ambiguous. The CDR3 is 13 residues long. V gave up 4 bases and J gave up 3 bases, with 9 bases separating them. Germline-derived CDR1 and CDR2 are LNHDA and SQIVND (reference sequence). CDR3 residues: CASSTEGDYGYTF. CDR3 nucleotides: TGTGCCAGTAGTACTGAGGGCGACTATGGCTACACCTTC.

V gene TRBV19 combines with J gene TRBJ2-3, with D possibly being TRBD2 (6 bases). Looked up from germline, CDR1 is LNHDA and CDR2 is SQIVND (reference sequence). V lost 8 bases and J lost 2, with 8 bases in between. This CDR3 is built from 12 residues. This chain's CDR3 is CASAGTTDTQYF. CDR3 in DNA: TGTGCCAGTGCGGGGACCACAGATACGCAGTATTTT.

The chain couples TRBV6-5 to TRBJ1-2; no clear D gene. The CDR3 totals 15 residues. The V and J ends lost 0 bases and 6 bases respectively, with 14 bases between them. From germline, CDR1 is MNHEY and CDR2 SVGAGI. For the CDR3, the DNA is TGTGCCAGCAGTTACTCGTTAGAGCTGAGTGATGGCTACACCTTC. Translating gives CASSYSLELSDGYTF.

This chain uses TRBV24-1 with TRBJ1-1, with D possibly being TRBD1 (5 bases). V was trimmed by 6 bases and J by 4 bases, leaving 11 bases between them. Germline V gene data show CDR1 as KGHDR and CDR2 as SFDVKD. The CDR3 spans 13 residues. In DNA form, the CDR3 reads TGTGCCACCAGTTTTAGCGGGGCCACTGAAGCTTTCTTT. As protein: CATSFSGATEAFF.